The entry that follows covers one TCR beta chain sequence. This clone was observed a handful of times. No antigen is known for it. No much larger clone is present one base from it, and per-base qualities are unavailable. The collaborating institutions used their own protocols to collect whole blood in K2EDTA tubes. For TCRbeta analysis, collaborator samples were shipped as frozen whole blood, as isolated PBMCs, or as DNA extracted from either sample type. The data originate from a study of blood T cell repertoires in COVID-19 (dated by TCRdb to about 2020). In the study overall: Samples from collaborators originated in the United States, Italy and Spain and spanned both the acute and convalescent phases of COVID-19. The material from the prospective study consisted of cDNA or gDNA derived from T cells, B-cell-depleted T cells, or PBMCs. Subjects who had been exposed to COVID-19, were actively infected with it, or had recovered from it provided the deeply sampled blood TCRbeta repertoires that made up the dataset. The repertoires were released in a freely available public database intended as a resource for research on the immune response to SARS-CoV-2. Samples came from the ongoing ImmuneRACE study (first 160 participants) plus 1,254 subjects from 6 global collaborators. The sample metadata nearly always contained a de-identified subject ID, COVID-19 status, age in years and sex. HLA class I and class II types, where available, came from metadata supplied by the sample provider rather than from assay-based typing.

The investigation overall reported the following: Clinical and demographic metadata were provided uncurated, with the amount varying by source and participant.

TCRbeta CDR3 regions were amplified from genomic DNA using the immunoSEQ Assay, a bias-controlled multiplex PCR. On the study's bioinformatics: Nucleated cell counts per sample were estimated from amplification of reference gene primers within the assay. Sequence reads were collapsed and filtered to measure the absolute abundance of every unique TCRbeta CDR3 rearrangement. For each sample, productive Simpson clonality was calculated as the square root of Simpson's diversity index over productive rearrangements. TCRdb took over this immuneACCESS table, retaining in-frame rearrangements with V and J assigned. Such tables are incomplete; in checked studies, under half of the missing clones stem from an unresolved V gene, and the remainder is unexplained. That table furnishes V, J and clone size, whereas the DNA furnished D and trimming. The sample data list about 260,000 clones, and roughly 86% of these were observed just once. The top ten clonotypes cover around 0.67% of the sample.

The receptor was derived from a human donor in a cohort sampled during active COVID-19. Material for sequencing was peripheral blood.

The CDR3 region reads CASNKGGISARYNEQFF. The DNA reads TGTGCCAGTAACAAGGGCGGGATCTCAGCCCGTTACAATGAGCAGTTCTTC. Recombination connected TRBV19 to TRBJ2-1; tentative D gene TRBD2, with 6 bases matching. V loses 7 bases of germline sequence and J loses 4 bases, and the interval between the two ends is 23 bases. Reading from cysteine to phenylalanine, the CDR3 counts 17 amino acids. The entry retains the CDR3 DNA only, 51 bases that are in frame from base 1. CDR1 and CDR2 (LNHDA, SQIVND) derive from the germline V gene (reference sequence).